This passage covers 28 T cell receptor beta chains from one sample sequenced in a study of cytomegalovirus exposure and HLA in healthy donors. The PCR had 60 Vbeta and 13 Jbeta primers. TCRdb's table, derived via immunoSEQ multiplex PCR, lists solely in-frame clones and lacks some. The sample records about 67,000 clones, approximately 90% being singletons. Sample: PBMCs. The source is a woman younger than 45 in good health and CMV-seropositive.

This clone showed up just once. This sequence joins TRBV10-2 and TRBJ2-5; a weak D match, TRBD2 (6 bases). The J call may not be correct, given that the DNA end is closer to TRBJ2-7. This CDR3 has 13 amino acids. Germline V gives CDR1 WSHSY, CDR2 SAAADI. As DNA, the CDR3 is TGCGCCAGCAGTGGGGGGGAGACCTACGAGCAGTACTTC. It specifies CASSGGETYEQYF.

The chain combines TRBV4-1 with TRBJ1-4; the D is unclear. The length of the CDR3 is 11 residues. V was pared by 5 bases and J by 12 bases, with 10 bases between. Germline lookup yields CDR1 MGHRA and CDR2 YSYEKL. DNA of the CDR3: TGCGCCAGCAGCTACGGCGGGGAACTGTTTTTT. Translating gives CASSYGGELFF.

This chain uses TRBV28 with TRBJ2-1, with a possible D match to TRBD2 (5 bases). Germline CDR1 and CDR2: MDHEN and SYDVKM. The CDR3 runs to 16 residues. V lost 5 bases to trimming and J lost 0 bases, with 14 bases between them. CDR3 DNA sequence: TGTGCCAGCAGTCCCCCGACTATACCCTCCTACAATGAGCAGTTCTTC. The encoded protein is CASSPPTIPSYNEQFF.

The genes are TRBV5-1 and TRBJ2-1; 9 nucleotides agree with TRBD2. V dropped 2 bases and J dropped 7; count of bases not matched to a gene: 10. Per germline, CDR1 SGHRS and CDR2 YFSETQ. The CDR3 sequence is 16 residues long. Here the CDR3 reads CASSLPGLASQNEQFF. The DNA for the CDR3 is TGCGCCAGCAGCTTACCGGGACTAGCTTCCCAGAATGAGCAGTTCTTC.

This rearrangement joins TRBV2 to TRBJ1-4; a weak D match, TRBD1 (5 bases). Germline CDR1 reads SNHLY; CDR2 reads FYNNEI. V was trimmed by 4 bases and J by 5 bases, leaving 14 bases between them. This CDR3 has 15 residues. The DNA of the CDR3 is TGTGCCAGCAGTGCCTACAAGGGGCTGAATGAAAAACTGTTTTTT. Translated: CASSAYKGLNEKLFF.

The rearrangement joins TRBV10-1 to TRBJ2-6; D is possibly TRBD2 (6 bases). V was clipped by 8 bases and J by 3 bases, with 11 bases between them. This CDR3 spans 14 amino acids. Germline assignment: CDR1 WNHNN and CDR2 SYGVQD (reference sequence). CDR3 in amino acids: CASQSGHGANVLTF. For the CDR3, the DNA is TGCGCCAGCCAGAGCGGGCATGGGGCCAACGTCCTGACTTTC.

The V gene is TRBV5-1, the J gene TRBJ2-2, with TRBD2 matching over 7 bases. The CDR3 loop spans 19 amino acids. From germline, CDR1 is SGHRS and CDR2 YFSETQ. The trim removed 0 bases at V and 2 bases at J, leaving 13 bases unmatched. The CDR3 loop is CASSLVPAGTLPNTGELFF. In DNA form, the CDR3 reads TGCGCCAGCAGCTTGGTCCCAGCGGGGACCCTACCCAACACCGGGGAGCTGTTTTTT.

The rearrangement joins TRBV7-9 to TRBJ2-1; TRBD2 agrees at 7 bases. Trimming removed 2 bases from V and 6 bases from J; junction bases left unmatched: 7. CDR1 SEHNR and CDR2 FQNEAQ come from the germline V gene (reference sequence). The CDR3 covers 15 residues. CDR3 protein: CASSLKGLAANEQFF. The CDR3 region has the DNA TGTGCCAGCAGCTTAAAAGGGCTAGCGGCCAATGAGCAGTTCTTC.

V usage is TRBV18 and J usage is TRBJ1-2, with TRBD1 as a possible D gene (6 bases). Germline V gene sequence: CDR1 KGHSH, CDR2 LQKENI. The CDR3 contains 18 residues. V shed 1 base and J shed 2 bases, with 20 bases lying between them. CDR3 sequence (DNA): TGTGCCAGCTCACCACTTTTTTTCGGCAGCAGGGGAAACTATGGCTACACCTTC. Translation: CASSPLFFGSRGNYGYTF.

The chain carries TRBV29-1 and TRBJ2-7; D might be TRBD2 (6 bases). Germline CDR1 reads SQVTM; CDR2 reads ANQGSEA. The ends were cut back, 1 base at V and 4 bases at J, with 14 bases in the middle. This CDR3 spans 14 amino acids. The CDR3 sequence: CSVEGGRLGYEQYF. CDR3 nucleotides: TGCAGCGTTGAAGGGGGGAGGTTGGGATACGAGCAGTACTTC.

CDR3 nucleotide sequence: TGTGCCAGCACCCTAACCCCGGGACTAGCGGGAGTCTACGAGCAGTACTTC. Translation: CASTLTPGLAGVYEQYF. This sequence joins TRBV6-7 and TRBJ2-7; 14 bases are shared with TRBD2. TRBV6-7 is an ORF for which the function is uncertain. This CDR3 has 17 residues. J gave up 3 bases and V 7 bases, and 11 bases lay outside the gene matches.

This chain joins TRBV5-1 and TRBJ2-5; D perhaps matches TRBD2 (9 bases). Germline CDR1 reads SGHRS; CDR2 reads YFSETQ. CDR3 length: 23 amino acids. V was cut by 7 bases and J by 0 bases, with 40 bases left in between. CDR3 sequence (DNA): TGCGCCAGCCGGCTACAATACAGGGGGGAGCTATATTTGAAGCGGGAGGACCAAGAGACCCAGTACTTC. Translation: CASRLQYRGELYLKREDQETQYF.

The V gene is TRBV7-8, the J gene TRBJ2-2; 7 nucleotides agree with TRBD2. The V gene's germline CDR1 is SGHVS and CDR2 FQNEAQ. With 6 bases clipped from V and 8 bases from J, the junction kept 9 bases outside the gene matches. This CDR3 has 14 amino acids. CDR3 sequence reads: CASRDRLAGGELFF. The DNA for the CDR3 is TGTGCCAGCAGGGATAGACTAGCAGGGGGGGAGCTGTTTTTT.

This chain connects TRBV6-1 to TRBJ1-2, with D unresolved. Germline V gene lookup returns CDR1 MNHNS and CDR2 SASEGT. The CDR3 spans 11 residues. Trimming left V 5 bases short and J 8 bases short, with 9 bases between. DNA of the CDR3: TGTGCCAGCAGTTCCGGGAGGGGCTACACCTTC. It translates to CASSSGRGYTF.

This clone was observed a single time. The rearrangement joins TRBV2 to TRBJ1-5; possibly TRBD1 for D (6 bases). Trimming took off 6 bases at V and 7 bases at J, with 16 bases between the two ends. Germline V gene lookup returns CDR1 SNHLY and CDR2 FYNNEI. This CDR3 contains 14 residues. The CDR3 sequence: CASRGGGQLQPQHF. CDR3 bases: TGTGCCAGCAGGGGTGGGGGACAACTACAGCCCCAGCATTTT.

This clone was seen just once. This chain's CDR3 is CASGRGTGGGGYTF. The CDR3 DNA follows: TGTGCCAGCGGCAGGGGGACAGGCGGCGGCGGCTACACCTTC. The V gene is TRBV7-8, the J gene TRBJ1-2, with 8 bases identical to TRBD1. J lost 8 bases, V lost 8 bases, and 13 bases had no gene match. This CDR3 is built from 14 residues. The germline CDR1 and CDR2 sequences are SGHVS and FQNEAQ.

The chain joins TRBV19 to TRBJ1-3, with a weak D call TRBD1 (6 bases). Between the trimmed V and J ends, which lost 7 bases and 6 bases, there was a span of 16 bases. This CDR3 has 14 residues. In germline, CDR1 is LNHDA, CDR2 SQIVND (reference sequence). The CDR3 is CASIDRDKENTIYF. Written as DNA, the CDR3 is TGTGCCAGTATCGACCGGGACAAAGAAAACACCATATATTTT.

The V and J genes are TRBV1 and TRBJ2-1; whether TRBD2, the table's D call, matches the DNA was not checked. TRBV1 is noted as a pseudogene. The CDR3 covers 16 residues. The CDR3 DNA sequence: TGCACCAGCAGCCAAGATTGCAGCGGAGAGGGTAATGAGCAGTTCTTC. Amino acid sequence: CTSSQDCSGEGNEQFF.

V and J are TRBV6-1 and TRBJ2-1; 9 bases are a match to TRBD2. Germline-derived CDR1 and CDR2 are MNHNS and SASEGT. V lost 6 bases, J lost 9 bases, and 12 bases stayed unmatched. This CDR3 has 15 residues. The CDR3 sequence is CASSEQGLAASEQFF. The CDR3 nucleotides are TGTGCCAGCAGCGAACAGGGACTAGCAGCGAGTGAGCAGTTCTTC.

The V call is TRBV20-1, the J call TRBJ2-7; TRBD1 might be the D (5 bases). Germline V gene lookup returns CDR1 DFQATT and CDR2 SNEGSKA (reference sequence). V lost 6 bases and J 3 bases, leaving 9 bases between the germline ends. This CDR3 region has 11 residues. The CDR3 here is CSALDSYEQYF. The CDR3 DNA sequence: TGCAGTGCCTTAGACAGCTACGAGCAGTACTTC.

V gene TRBV19 combines with J gene TRBJ2-7; TRBD1 aligns across 9 bases. With 6 bases clipped from V and 4 bases from J, the junction kept 10 bases outside the gene matches. CDR1 is LNHDA and CDR2 is SQIVND in the germline V gene (reference sequence). This CDR3 comprises 15 residues. CDR3 in DNA: TGTGCCAGTAGCCGTGCCGGGACAGGGTCATACGAGCAGTACTTC. Amino acid sequence: CASSRAGTGSYEQYF.

The chain is built from TRBV6-5 and TRBJ1-1, with 11 nucleotides matching TRBD1. V lost 1 base and J lost 4; bases outside the gene matches: 2. This CDR3 has 15 residues. The germline V gene has CDR1 MNHEY and CDR2 SVGAGI. CDR3 DNA: TGTGCCAGCAGTTACTGGACAGGGGGCTCCACTGAAGCTTTCTTT. Its translation: CASSYWTGGSTEAFF.

CDR3 amino acids: CASSLGTRGGTDTQYF. The CDR3 DNA sequence: TGCGCCAGCAGCTTGGGGACTAGGGGCGGCACAGATACGCAGTATTTT. The rearrangement uses TRBV5-1 and TRBJ2-3, with 7 bases identical to TRBD2. The length of the CDR3 is 16 residues. The trim removed 0 bases at V and 1 base at J, leaving 5 bases unmatched. Germline assignment: CDR1 SGHRS and CDR2 YFSETQ. The full variable domain, rest sourced from reference TRBV5-1 and TRBJ2-3, is KAGVTQTPRYLIKTRGQQVTLSCSPISGHRSVSWYQQTPGQGLQFLFEYFSETQRNKGNFPGRFSGRQFSNSRSEMNVSTLELGDSALYLCASSLGTRGGTDTQYFGPGTRLTVL.

The V gene is TRBV9, the J gene TRBJ2-5; TRBD1 might be the D (6 bases). V lost 0 bases to trimming and J lost 4 bases, with 10 bases between them. The germline CDR1 and CDR2 sequences are SGDLS and YYNGEE. The CDR3 contains 14 residues. Here the CDR3 reads CASSVGGRGETQYF. CDR3 in DNA: TGTGCCAGCAGCGTAGGGGGCAGGGGAGAGACCCAGTACTTC.

The rearrangement joins TRBV28 to TRBJ2-3; unclear D gene. Trimming removed 3 bases from V and 12 bases from J, with 10 bases in between. The CDR3 consists of 11 residues. Germline-derived CDR1 and CDR2 are MDHEN and SYDVKM. Here the CDR3 reads CASSFEASQYF. CDR3 sequence (DNA): TGTGCCAGCAGTTTTGAGGCGTCCCAGTATTTT.

V usage is TRBV4-1 and J usage is TRBJ2-5; TRBD1 matches 7 bases. Germline V lookup: CDR1 MGHRA, CDR2 YSYEKL. Trimming at V came to 3 bases and at J to 5 bases, leaving 6 bases not matched to a gene. The CDR3 loop spans 14 amino acids. The CDR3 nucleotides are TGCGCCAGCAGCCAGACAGGGTTTGTTGAGACCCAGTACTTC. Residues: CASSQTGFVETQYF.

Turning to this clone: This same CDR3 is encoded by further DNA sequences in the sample. The CDR3 nucleotides read TGTGCCAGCAGTAAAGGACTGGCTTTAAACACTGAAGCTTTCTTT. The encoded protein is CASSKGLALNTEAFF. The chain links TRBV6-5 to TRBJ1-1; unclear D gene. This CDR3 spans 15 amino acids. V lost 5 bases, J lost 2 bases, and 15 bases lay in between. Germline loops: CDR1 MNHEY, CDR2 SVGAGI.

The rearrangement uses TRBV7-9 and TRBJ2-5; no clear D gene. The germline CDR1 and CDR2 sequences are SEHNR and FQNEAQ (reference sequence). This CDR3 region has 13 residues. V lost 3 bases to trimming and J lost 7 bases, with 12 bases between them. The CDR3 region is CASSLASPGTQYF. The CDR3 nucleotides read TGTGCCAGCAGCTTGGCAAGTCCGGGGACCCAGTACTTC. The full variable domain, its missing parts supplied by reference TRBV7-9 and TRBJ2-5, is DTGVSQNPRHKITKRGQNVTFRCDPISEHNRLYWYRQTLGQGPEFLTYFQNEAQLEKSRLLSDRFSAERPKGSFSTLEIQRTEQGDSAMYLCASSLASPGTQYFGPGTRLLVL.